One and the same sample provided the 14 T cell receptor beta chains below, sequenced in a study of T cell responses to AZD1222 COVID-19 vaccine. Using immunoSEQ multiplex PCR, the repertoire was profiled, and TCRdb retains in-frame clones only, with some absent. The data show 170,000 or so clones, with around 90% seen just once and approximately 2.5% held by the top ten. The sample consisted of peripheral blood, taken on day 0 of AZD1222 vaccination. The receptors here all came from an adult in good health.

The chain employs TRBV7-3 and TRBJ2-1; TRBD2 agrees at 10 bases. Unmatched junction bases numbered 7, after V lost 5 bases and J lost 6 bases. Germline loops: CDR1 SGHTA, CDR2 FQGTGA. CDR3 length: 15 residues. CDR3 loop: CASSPLAGVGNEQFF. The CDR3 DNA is TGTGCCAGCAGCCCGCTAGCGGGAGTGGGCAATGAGCAGTTCTTC.

CDR3 region: CASSPPIEGFMNTEAFF. CDR3 in DNA: TGTGCCAGCAGTCCCCCAATAGAGGGATTCATGAACACTGAAGCTTTCTTT. The V gene is TRBV28, the J gene TRBJ1-1; no definite D call. The CDR3 loop spans 17 amino acids. V was clipped by 5 bases and J by 0 bases, with 19 bases between them. Germline CDR1 and CDR2: MDHEN and SYDVKM.

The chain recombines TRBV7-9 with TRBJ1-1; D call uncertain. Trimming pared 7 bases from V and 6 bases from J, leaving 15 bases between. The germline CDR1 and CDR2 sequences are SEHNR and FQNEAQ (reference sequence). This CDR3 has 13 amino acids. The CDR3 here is CASTPGDVSEAFF. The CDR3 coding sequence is TGTGCCAGCACCCCCGGGGATGTATCTGAAGCTTTCTTT.

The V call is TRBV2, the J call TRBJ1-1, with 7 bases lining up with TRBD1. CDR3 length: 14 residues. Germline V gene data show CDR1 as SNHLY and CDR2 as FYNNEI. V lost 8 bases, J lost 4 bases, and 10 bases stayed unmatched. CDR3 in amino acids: CASARQGVRTEAFF. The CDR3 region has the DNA TGTGCCAGCGCCCGGCAGGGGGTACGCACTGAAGCTTTCTTT.

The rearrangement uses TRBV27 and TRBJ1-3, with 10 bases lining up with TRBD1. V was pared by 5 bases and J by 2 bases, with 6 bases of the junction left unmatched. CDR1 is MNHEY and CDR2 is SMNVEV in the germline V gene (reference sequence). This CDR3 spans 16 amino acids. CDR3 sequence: CASSPWDRGAGNTIYF. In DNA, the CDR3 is TGTGCCAGCAGTCCGTGGGACAGGGGAGCTGGAAACACCATATATTTT.

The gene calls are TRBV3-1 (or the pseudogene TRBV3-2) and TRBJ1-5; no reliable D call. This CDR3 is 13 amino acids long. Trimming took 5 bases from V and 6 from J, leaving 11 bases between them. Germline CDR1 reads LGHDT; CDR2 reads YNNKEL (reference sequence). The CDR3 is CASSSHEGQPQHF. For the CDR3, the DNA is TGTGCCAGCAGCTCTCACGAGGGTCAGCCCCAGCATTTT.

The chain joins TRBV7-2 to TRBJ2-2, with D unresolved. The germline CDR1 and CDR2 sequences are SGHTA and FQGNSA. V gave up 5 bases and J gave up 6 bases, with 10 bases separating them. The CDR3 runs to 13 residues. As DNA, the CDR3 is TGTGCCAGCAGCCCCTGGAGAGCCGGGGAGCTGTTTTTT. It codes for CASSPWRAGELFF.

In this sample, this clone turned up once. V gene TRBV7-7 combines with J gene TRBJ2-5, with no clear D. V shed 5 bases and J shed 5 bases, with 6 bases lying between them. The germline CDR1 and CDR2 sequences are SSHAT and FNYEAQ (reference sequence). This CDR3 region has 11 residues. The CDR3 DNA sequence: TGTGCCAGCAGCCCCCGCGAGACCCAGTACTTC. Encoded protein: CASSPRETQYF.

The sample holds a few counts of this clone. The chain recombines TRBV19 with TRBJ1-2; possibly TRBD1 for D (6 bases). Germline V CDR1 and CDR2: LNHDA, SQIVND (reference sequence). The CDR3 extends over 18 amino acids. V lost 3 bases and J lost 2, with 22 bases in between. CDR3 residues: CASSMVPGGGLGNYGYTF. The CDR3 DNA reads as TGTGCCAGTAGTATGGTGCCTGGAGGGGGGCTGGGAAACTATGGCTACACCTTC. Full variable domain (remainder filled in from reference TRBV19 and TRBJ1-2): DGGITQSPKYLFRKEGQNVTLSCEQNLNHDAMYWYRQDPGQGLRLIYYSQIVNDFQKGDIAEGYSVSREKKESFPLTVTSAQKNPTAFYLCASSMVPGGGLGNYGYTFGSGTRLTVV.

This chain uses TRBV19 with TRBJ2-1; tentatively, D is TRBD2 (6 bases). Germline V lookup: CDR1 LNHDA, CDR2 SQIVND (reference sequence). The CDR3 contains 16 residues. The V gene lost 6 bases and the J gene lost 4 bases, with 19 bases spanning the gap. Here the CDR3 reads CASRGSGVGGYNEQFF. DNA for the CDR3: TGTGCCAGTAGGGGATCGGGGGTCGGTGGGTACAATGAGCAGTTCTTC.

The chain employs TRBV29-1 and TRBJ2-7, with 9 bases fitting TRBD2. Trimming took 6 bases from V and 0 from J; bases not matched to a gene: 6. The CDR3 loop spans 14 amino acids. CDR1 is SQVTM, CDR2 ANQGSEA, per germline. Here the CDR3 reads CSVVVSGGSYEQYF. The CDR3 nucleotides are TGCAGCGTCGTCGTTAGCGGGGGCTCCTACGAGCAGTACTTC.

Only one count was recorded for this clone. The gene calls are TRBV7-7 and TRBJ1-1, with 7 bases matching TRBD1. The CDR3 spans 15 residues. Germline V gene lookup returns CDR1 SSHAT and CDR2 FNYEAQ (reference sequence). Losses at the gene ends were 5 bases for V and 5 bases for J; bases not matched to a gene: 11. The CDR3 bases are TGTGCCAGCAGCCCGATAGAGGGGGCAGGGACTGAAGCTTTCTTT. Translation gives CASSPIEGAGTEAFF. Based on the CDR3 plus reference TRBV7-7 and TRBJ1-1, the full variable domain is GAGVSQSPRYKVTKRGQDVTLRCDPISSHATLYWYQQALGQGPEFLTYFNYEAQPDKSGLPSDRFSAERPEGSISTLTIQRTEQRDSAMYRCASSPIEGAGTEAFFGQGTRLTVV.

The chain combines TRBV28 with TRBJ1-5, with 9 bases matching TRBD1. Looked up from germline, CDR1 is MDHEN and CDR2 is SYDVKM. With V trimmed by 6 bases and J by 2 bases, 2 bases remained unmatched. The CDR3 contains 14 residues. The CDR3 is CASSRTGGNQPQHF. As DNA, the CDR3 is TGTGCCAGCAGCCGGACAGGGGGCAATCAGCCCCAGCATTTT.

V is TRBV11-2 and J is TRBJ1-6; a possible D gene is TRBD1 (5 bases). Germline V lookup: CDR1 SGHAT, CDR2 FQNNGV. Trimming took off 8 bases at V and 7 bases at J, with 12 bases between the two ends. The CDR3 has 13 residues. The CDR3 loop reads CASSGRLNSPLHF. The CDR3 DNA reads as TGTGCCAGCTCGGGACGGTTAAATTCACCCCTCCACTTT. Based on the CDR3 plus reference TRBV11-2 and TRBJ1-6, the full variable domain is EAGVAQSPRYKIIEKRQSVAFWCNPISGHATLYWYQQILGQGPKLLIQFQNNGVVDDSQLPKDRFSAERLKGVDSTLKIQPAKLEDSAVYLCASSGRLNSPLHFGNGTRLTVT.